The present TCR beta chain was sequenced within a study of CD8+ T cells in alopecia areata. Both peripheral blood and punch biopsies of lesional scalp skin were obtained from patients who had alopecia areata. cDNA prepared by RNA extraction and subsequent reverse transcription served as the template for sequencing. Produced via immunoSEQ multiplex PCR; TCRdb's table is partial and in-frame only. The table includes more than 110,000 clones, roughly 50% detected once. The CDR3 has 14 residues. Per the germline V gene, CDR1 is SEHNR and CDR2 is FQNEAQ (reference sequence). Deletions cut 3 bases from V and 0 bases from J, with 9 bases between.

The origin of this receptor is a human donor with alopecia areata. The rearrangement uses TRBV7-9 and TRBJ2-7; D may be TRBD2 (7 bases). This specimen consisted of CD4+ T cells sorted from blood, obtained at week 0. CDR3 DNA sequence: TGTGCCAGCAGCTTTAGGGGGGGCTCCTACGAGCAGTACTTC. Translating gives CASSFRGGSYEQYF.